This is a list of T cell receptor beta chains from one sample in a study of T cell responses to AZD1222 COVID-19 vaccine. TCRdb's table, derived via immunoSEQ multiplex PCR, lists solely in-frame clones and lacks some. The sample has tens of thousands of clones, roughly 90% seen once. The sample consisted of peripheral blood, taken on day 0 of AZD1222 vaccination. All receptors come from an adult in good health. The CDR3 runs from the conserved cysteine through the conserved F or W. A D gene is named only where the DNA matches it firmly. Some rows mark clone size as missing; the rest say once, few, many or name a class of expanded clone.

>TRBJ1-6|-|-|TRBV19
CASSIDRTLGSLHF
TGTGCCAGTAGTATAGATCGCACACTCGGATCCCTCCACTTT
>TRBJ2-7|-|-|TRBV20-1
CSATSSYEQYF
TGCAGTGCGACTTCCTCCTACGAGCAGTACTTC
>TRBJ2-7|-|TRBD2|TRBV30
CAWSPGAGGYEQYF
TGTGCCTGGAGTCCCGGGGCGGGGGGGTACGAGCAGTACTTC
>TRBJ1-5|-|TRBD1|TRBV19
CASSRDRGENQPQHF
TGTGCCAGTAGCAGGGACAGGGGGGAAAATCAGCCCCAGCATTTT
>TRBJ1-2|-|TRBD1|TRBV30
CAWSFSPRQGASGYTF
TGTGCCTGGAGTTTCAGCCCTCGGCAGGGGGCTAGCGGCTACACCTTC
>TRBJ2-4|-|-|TRBV10-1
CAGQQVRGKNIQYF
TGCGCCGGACAACAGGTGAGGGGCAAAAACATTCAGTACTTC
>TRBJ2-3|-|-|TRBV20-1
CSASRTLAADTQYF
TGCAGTGCTAGTCGGACGTTGGCCGCAGATACGCAGTATTTT
>TRBJ2-7|once|TRBD2|TRBV10-3
CAIGREEGEQYF
TGTGCCATCGGGAGGGAGGAAGGGGAGCAGTACTTC
>TRBJ2-6|-|TRBD1|TRBV19
CARPSGTGEAGANVLTF
TGTGCCAGACCTTCTGGGACAGGGGAGGCTGGGGCCAACGTCCTGACTTTC
>TRBJ1-5|-|TRBD1|TRBV6-5
CASRGQGDNQPQHF
TGTGCCAGCAGGGGACAGGGGGACAATCAGCCCCAGCATTTT
>TRBJ1-1|-|-|TRBV11-2
CASSLDLAYTEAFF
TGTGCCAGCAGCTTAGATCTGGCCTACACTGAAGCTTTCTTT
>TRBJ1-4|-|-|TRBV7-2
CASSLGGANEKLFF
TGTGCCAGCAGCTTAGGGGGAGCTAATGAAAAACTGTTTTTT
>TRBJ1-2|once|-|TRBV7-2
CASRGRNYGYTF
TGTGCCAGCAGGGGCAGGAACTATGGCTACACCTTC
>TRBJ2-7|-|-|TRBV12-3/TRBV12-4
CASTYDSEQYF
TGTGCCAGCACCTATGACAGCGAGCAGTACTTC
>TRBJ2-1|-|TRBD2|TRBV19
CASRPGTSGYNEQFF
TGTGCCAGTAGACCCGGGACTAGCGGTTACAATGAGCAGTTCTTC
>TRBJ2-5|once|-|TRBV7-7
CASSLSTALGETQYF
TGTGCCAGCAGCTTATCGACAGCTCTCGGGGAGACCCAGTACTTC
>TRBJ1-2|-|-|TRBV20-1
CSASGGTNYGYTF
TGCAGTGCTAGTGGCGGAACTAACTATGGCTACACCTTC
>TRBJ1-5|-|TRBD1|TRBV7-2
CASSFVSGQARQPQHF
TGTGCCAGCAGCTTTGTCTCGGGACAGGCCCGTCAGCCCCAGCATTTT
>TRBJ1-1|-|-|TRBV25-1
CASSEGSRTEAFF
TGTGCCAGCAGTGAAGGGAGTAGGACTGAAGCTTTCTTT
>TRBJ1-5|-|-|TRBV6-2/TRBV6-3
CASSSQGSEQPQHF
TGTGCCAGCAGTTCTCAGGGTTCTGAGCAGCCCCAGCATTTT